This TCR beta chain was sequenced for a study of OX40 agonist ivuxolimab in advanced cancers. The wider study: Patients got intravenous ivuxolimab at 0.01 to 10 mg/kg every 2 weeks. Findings and caveats of the study: Among expanded peripheral T cells, antigen specificity went undetermined.

Germline CDR1 SGHNT, CDR2 YYREEE (reference sequence). Trimming stripped 1 base from V and 6 bases from J, with 8 bases between. The CDR3 length is 13 residues. Patients with autoimmune history or systemic immunosuppression were excluded. The timepoints at which blood was sampled were baseline, cycle 4 day 1, and cycle 7 day 1. The protocol was immunoSEQ multiplex PCR, while the TCRdb copy is restricted to in-frame clones and leaves out a portion. Altogether some 67,000 clones are present, nearly 90% being singletons, with the ten largest covering 0.25% to 0.3%. Points on this clone: The antigen remains undetermined.

The V and J genes are TRBV5-4 and TRBJ2-1; no definite D call. The TCR sequence derives from an adult with an advanced solid tumor such as melanoma, head and neck, liver or kidney cancer. The sequenced sample was CD4+ or CD8+ T cells sorted from blood, obtained in a trial of the OX40 agonist ivuxolimab. This CDR3 reads CASSLYTTNEQFF. The CDR3, as DNA: TGTGCCAGCAGCTTGTACACCACCAATGAGCAGTTCTTC.